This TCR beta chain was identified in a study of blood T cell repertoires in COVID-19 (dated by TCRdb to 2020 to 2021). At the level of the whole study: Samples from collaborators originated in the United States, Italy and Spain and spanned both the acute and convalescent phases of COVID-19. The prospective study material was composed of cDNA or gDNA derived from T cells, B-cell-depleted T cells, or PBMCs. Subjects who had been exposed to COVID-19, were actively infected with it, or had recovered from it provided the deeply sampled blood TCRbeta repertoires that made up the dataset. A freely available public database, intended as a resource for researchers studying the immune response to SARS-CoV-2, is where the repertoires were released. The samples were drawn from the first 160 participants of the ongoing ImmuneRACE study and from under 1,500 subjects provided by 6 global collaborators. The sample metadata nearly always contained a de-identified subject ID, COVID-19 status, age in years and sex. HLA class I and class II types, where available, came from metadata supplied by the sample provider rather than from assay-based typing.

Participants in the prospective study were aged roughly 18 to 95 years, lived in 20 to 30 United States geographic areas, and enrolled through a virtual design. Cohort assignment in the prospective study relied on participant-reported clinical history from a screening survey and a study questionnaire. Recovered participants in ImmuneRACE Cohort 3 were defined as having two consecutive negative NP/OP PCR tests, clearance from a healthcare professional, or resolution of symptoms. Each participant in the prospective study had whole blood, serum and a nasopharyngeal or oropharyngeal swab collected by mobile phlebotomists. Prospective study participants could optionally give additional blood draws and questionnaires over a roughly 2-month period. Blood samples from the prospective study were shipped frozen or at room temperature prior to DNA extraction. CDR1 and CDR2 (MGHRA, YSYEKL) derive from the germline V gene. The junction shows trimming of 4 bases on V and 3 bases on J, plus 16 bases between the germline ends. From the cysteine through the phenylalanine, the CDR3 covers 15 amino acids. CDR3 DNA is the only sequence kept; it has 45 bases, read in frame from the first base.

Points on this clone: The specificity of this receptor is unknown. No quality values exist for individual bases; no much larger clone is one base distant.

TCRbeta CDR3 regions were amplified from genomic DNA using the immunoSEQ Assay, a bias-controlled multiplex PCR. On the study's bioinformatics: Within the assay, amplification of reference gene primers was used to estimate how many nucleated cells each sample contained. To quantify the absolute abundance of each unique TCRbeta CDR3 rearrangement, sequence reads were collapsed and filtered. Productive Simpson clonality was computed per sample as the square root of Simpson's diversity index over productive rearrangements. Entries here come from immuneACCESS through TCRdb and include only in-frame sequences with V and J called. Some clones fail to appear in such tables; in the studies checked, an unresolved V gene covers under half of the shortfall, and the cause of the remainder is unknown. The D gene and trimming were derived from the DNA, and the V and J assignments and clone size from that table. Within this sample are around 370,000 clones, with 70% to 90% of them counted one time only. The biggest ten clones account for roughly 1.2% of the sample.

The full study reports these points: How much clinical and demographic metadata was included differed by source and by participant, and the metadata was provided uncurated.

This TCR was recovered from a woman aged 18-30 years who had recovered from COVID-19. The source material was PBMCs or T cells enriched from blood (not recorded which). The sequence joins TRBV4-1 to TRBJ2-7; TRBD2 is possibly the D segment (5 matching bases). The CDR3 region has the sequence CASSPLPASSYEQYF. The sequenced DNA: TGCGCCAGCAGCCCCCTTCCGGCTAGCAGCTACGAGCAGTACTTC.